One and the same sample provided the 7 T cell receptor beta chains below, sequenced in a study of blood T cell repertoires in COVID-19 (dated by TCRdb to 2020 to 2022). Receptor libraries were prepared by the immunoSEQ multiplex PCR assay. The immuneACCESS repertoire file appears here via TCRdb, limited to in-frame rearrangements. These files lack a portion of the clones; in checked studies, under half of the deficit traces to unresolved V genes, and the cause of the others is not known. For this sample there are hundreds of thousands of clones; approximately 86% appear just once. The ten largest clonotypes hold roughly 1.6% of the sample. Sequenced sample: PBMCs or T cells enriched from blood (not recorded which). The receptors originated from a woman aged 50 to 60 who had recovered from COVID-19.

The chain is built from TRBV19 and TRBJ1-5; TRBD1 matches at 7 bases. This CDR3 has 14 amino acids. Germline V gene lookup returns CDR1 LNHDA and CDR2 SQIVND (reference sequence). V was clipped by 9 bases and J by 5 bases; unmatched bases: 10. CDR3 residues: CASGAGGNYQPQHF. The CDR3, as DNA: TGTGCCAGCGGGGCAGGGGGGAATTATCAGCCCCAGCATTTT.

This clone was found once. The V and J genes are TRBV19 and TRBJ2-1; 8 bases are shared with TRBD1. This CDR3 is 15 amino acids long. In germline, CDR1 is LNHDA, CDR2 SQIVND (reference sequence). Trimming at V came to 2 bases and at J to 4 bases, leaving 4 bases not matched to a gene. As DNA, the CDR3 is TGTGCCAGTAGTATATCAGGGACAGGATACAATGAGCAGTTCTTC. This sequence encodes CASSISGTGYNEQFF.

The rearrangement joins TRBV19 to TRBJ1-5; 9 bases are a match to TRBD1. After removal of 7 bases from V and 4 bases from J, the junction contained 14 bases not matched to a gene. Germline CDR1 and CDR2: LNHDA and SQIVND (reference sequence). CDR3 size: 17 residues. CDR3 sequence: CASKIGAQGATNQPQHF. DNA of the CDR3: TGTGCCAGTAAAATCGGGGCACAGGGGGCGACAAATCAGCCCCAGCATTTT. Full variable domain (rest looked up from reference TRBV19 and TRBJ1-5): DGGITQSPKYLFRKEGQNVTLSCEQNLNHDAMYWYRQDPGQGLRLIYYSQIVNDFQKGDIAEGYSVSREKKESFPLTVTSAQKNPTAFYLCASKIGAQGATNQPQHFGDGTRLSIL.

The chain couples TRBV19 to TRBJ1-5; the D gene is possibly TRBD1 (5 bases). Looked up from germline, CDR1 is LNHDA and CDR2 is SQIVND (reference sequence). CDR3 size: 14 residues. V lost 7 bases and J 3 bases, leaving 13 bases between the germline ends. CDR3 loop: CASTWQGNNQPQHF. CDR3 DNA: TGTGCCAGTACTTGGCAGGGCAACAATCAGCCCCAGCATTTT.

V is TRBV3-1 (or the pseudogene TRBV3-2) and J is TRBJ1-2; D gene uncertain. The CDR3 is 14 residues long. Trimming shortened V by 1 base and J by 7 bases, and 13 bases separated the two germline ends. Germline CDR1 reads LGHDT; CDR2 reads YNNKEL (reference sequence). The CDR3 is CASSQGTGSIGYTF. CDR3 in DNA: TGTGCCAGCAGCCAAGGTACGGGGAGCATTGGCTACACCTTC.

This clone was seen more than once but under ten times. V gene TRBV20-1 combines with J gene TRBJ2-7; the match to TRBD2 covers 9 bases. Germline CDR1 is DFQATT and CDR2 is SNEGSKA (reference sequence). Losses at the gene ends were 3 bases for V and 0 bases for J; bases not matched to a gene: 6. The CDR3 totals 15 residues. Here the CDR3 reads CSASPSGTRSYEQYF. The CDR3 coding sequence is TGCAGTGCTAGTCCTAGCGGGACACGCTCCTACGAGCAGTACTTC.

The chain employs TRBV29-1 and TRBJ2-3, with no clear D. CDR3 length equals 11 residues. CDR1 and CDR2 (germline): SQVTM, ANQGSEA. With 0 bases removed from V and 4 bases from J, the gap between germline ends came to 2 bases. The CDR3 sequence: CSVEDADTQYF. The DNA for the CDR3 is TGCAGCGTTGAAGACGCAGATACGCAGTATTTT.